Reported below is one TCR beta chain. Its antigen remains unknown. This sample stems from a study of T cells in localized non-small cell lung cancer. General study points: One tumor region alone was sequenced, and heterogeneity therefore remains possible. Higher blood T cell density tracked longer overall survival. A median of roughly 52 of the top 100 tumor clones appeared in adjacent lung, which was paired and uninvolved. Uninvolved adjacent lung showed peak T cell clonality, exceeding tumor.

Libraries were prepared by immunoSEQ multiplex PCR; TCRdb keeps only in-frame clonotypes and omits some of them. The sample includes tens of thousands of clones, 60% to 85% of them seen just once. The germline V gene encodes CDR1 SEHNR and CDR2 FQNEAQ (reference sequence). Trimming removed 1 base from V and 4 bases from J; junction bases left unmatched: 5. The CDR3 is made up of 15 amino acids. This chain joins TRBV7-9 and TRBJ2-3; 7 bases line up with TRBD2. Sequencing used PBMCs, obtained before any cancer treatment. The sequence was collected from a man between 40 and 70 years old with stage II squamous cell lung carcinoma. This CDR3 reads CASSLGSSGADTQYF. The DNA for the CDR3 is TGTGCCAGCAGCTTAGGCTCCAGCGGGGCAGATACGCAGTATTTT. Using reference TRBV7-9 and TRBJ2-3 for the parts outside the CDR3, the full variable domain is DTGVSQNPRHKITKRGQNVTFRCDPISEHNRLYWYRQTLGQGPEFLTYFQNEAQLEKSRLLSDRFSAERPKGSFSTLEIQRTEQGDSAMYLCASSLGSSGADTQYFGPGTRLTVL.